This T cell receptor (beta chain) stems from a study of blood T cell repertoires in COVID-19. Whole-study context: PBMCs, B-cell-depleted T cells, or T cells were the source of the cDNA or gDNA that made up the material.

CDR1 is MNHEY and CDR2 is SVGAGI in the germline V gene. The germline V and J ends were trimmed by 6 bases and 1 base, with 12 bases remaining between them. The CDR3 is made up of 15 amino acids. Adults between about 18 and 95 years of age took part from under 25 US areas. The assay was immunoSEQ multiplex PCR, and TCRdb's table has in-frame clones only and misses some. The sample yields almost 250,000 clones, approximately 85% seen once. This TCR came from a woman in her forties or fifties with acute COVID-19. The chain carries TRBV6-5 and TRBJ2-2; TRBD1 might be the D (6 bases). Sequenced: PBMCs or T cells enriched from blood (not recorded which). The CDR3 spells CASRPPTGNTGELFF. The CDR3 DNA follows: TGTGCCAGCAGGCCCCCGACAGGGAACACCGGGGAGCTGTTTTTT.